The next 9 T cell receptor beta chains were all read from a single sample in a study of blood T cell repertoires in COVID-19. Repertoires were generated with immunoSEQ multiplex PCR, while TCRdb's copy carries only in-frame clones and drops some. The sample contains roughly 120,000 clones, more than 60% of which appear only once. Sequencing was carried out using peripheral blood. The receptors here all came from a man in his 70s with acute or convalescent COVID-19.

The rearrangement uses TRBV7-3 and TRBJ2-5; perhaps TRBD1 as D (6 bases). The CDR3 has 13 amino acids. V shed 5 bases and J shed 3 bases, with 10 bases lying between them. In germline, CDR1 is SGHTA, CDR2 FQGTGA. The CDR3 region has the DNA TGTGCCAGCAGCCCACACAGGGAAGAGACCCAGTACTTC. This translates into CASSPHREETQYF.

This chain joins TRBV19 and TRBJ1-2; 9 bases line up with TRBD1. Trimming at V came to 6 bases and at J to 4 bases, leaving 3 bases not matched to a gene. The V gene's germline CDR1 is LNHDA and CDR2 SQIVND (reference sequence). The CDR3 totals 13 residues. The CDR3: CASRTGGAYGYTF. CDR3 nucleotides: TGTGCCAGTAGAACAGGGGGCGCCTATGGCTACACCTTC.

This chain's CDR3 is CSVDRVEQFF. DNA for the CDR3: TGCAGCGTTGACAGGGTTGAGCAGTTCTTC. This chain uses TRBV29-1 with TRBJ2-1, with a tentative D call TRBD1 (5 bases). The germline V gene encodes CDR1 SQVTM and CDR2 ANQGSEA. The CDR3 spans 10 residues. V gave up 3 bases and J gave up 9 bases, with 6 bases separating them.

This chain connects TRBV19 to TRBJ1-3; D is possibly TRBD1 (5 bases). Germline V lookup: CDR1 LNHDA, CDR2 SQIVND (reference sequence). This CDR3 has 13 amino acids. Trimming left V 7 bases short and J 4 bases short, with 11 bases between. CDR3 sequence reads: CASTLGRGNTIYF. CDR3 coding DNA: TGTGCCAGTACCCTGGGGCGAGGAAACACCATATATTTT.

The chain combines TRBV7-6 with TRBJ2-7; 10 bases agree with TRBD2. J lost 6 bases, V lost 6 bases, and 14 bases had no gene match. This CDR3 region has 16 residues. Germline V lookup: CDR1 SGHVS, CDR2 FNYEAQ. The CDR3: CASSTGTGLASSEQYF. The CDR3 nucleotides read TGTGCCAGCAGTACTGGGACGGGACTAGCGTCTTCCGAGCAGTACTTC. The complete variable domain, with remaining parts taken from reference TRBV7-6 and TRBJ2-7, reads GAGVSQSPRYKVTKRGQDVALRCDPISGHVSLYWYRQALGQGPEFLTYFNYEAQQDKSGLPNDRFSAERPEGSISTLTIQRTEQRDSAMYRCASSTGTGLASSEQYFGPGTRLTVT.

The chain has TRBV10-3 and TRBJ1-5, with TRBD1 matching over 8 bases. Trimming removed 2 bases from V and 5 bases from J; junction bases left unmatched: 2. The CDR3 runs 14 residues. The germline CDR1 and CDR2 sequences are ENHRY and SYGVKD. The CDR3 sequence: CAISEGQGYQPQHF. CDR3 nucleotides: TGTGCCATCAGTGAGGGACAGGGTTATCAGCCCCAGCATTTT.

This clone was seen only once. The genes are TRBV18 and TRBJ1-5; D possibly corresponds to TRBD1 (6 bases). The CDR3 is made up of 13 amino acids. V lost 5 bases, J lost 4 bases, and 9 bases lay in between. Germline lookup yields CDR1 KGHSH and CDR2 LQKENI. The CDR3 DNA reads TGTGCCAGCTCAAACGACAGGAATCAGCCCCAGCATTTT. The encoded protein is CASSNDRNQPQHF.

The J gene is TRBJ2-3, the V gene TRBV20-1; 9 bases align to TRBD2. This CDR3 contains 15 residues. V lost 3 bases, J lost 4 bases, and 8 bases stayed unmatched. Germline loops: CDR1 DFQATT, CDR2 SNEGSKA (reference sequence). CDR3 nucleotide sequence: TGCAGTGCTAGTTATAGCGGGGGATCCGCAGATACGCAGTATTTT. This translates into CSASYSGGSADTQYF.

Written as DNA, the CDR3 is TGTGCCAGCAGCCCGTTTCCCCAGACACCCTACGAGCAGTACTTC. This gives the protein CASSPFPQTPYEQYF. The V gene is TRBV9, the J gene TRBJ2-7; D ambiguous. CDR1 is SGDLS, CDR2 YYNGEE, per germline. The CDR3 spans 15 residues. The V gene lost 4 bases and the J gene lost 2 bases, with 16 bases spanning the gap.